The next 31 T cell receptor beta chains were all read from a single sample in a study of beta chain features in type 1 diabetes. Study results and limitations: Type 1 diabetes patients had TCRB CDR3s that were shorter (moderately but significantly so) in all four CD4+ subsets.

Antigens of these TCRs are unknown. The authors reverse transcribed all of the isolated RNA, so sequencing captured expressed TCRB transcripts. Only in-frame clones appear in the TCRdb table, and some are missing; sequencing was by immunoSEQ multiplex PCR. Of 550,000 to 850,000 clones in the sample, 13% were seen once. Sequencing was done on a sample of naive CD4+ T cells from blood. Every receptor here comes from a man aged 18 to 30 with type 1 diabetes.

This clone came up a few times. This CDR3 is also generated by other DNA sequences in the sample. The rearrangement joins TRBV28 to TRBJ2-5; D not certain. Per germline, CDR1 MDHEN and CDR2 SYDVKM. V was pared by 3 bases and J by 4 bases, with 3 bases between. The CDR3 is 11 residues long. CDR3 nucleotide sequence: TGTGCCAGCAGTTTTATAGAGACCCAGTACTTC. Its protein is CASSFIETQYF.

The chain carries TRBV6-1 and TRBJ2-1; D ambiguous. The CDR3 contains 13 residues. Germline V lookup: CDR1 MNHNS, CDR2 SASEGT. V was clipped by 4 bases and J by 9 bases, with 13 bases between them. CDR3 residues: CASSAHQTPEQFF. CDR3 in DNA: TGTGCCAGCAGTGCCCACCAGACCCCTGAGCAGTTCTTC.

The chain recombines TRBV25-1 with TRBJ2-5; D remains unclear. The CDR3 covers 14 residues. Trimming removed 5 bases from V and 1 base from J, with 11 bases in between. Germline CDR1 is MGHDK and CDR2 is SYGVNS. The CDR3 nucleotides are TGTGCCAGCAGTCTGGAGCCGACCCAAGAGACCCAGTACTTC. It is translated as CASSLEPTQETQYF.

This clone was detected only a few times. The chain is built from TRBV11-3 and TRBJ2-3; 8 bases are a match to TRBD2. Germline V gene sequence: CDR1 SGHNT, CDR2 YENEEA. The ends lost 5 bases at V and 1 base at J; junction bases unmatched: 14. CDR3 length equals 18 residues. In DNA form, the CDR3 reads TGTGCCAGCAGCCCCGGGGGGAAGCGGGGGACCCGCACAGATACGCAGTATTTT. The encoded protein is CASSPGGKRGTRTDTQYF.

This clone was counted between two and nine times. The J gene is TRBJ2-1, the V gene TRBV6-1; D gene unclear. The CDR3 covers 13 residues. CDR1 is MNHNS and CDR2 is SASEGT in the germline V gene. V was pared by 1 base and J by 9 bases, with 10 bases between. CDR3 region: CASSEGTVREQFF. CDR3 in DNA: TGTGCCAGCAGTGAAGGGACGGTCCGTGAGCAGTTCTTC.

The table lists this clone with a few counts. In nucleotides, the CDR3 is TGTGCCAGCAGTTACGGAGGGAGTGGTAGGGGCTACACCTTC. It is translated as CASSYGGSGRGYTF. The gene calls are TRBV6-5 and TRBJ1-2, with D unclear. V was pared by 2 bases and J by 8 bases, with 15 bases between. The germline V gene encodes CDR1 MNHEY and CDR2 SVGAGI. The CDR3 sequence is 14 residues long.

This clone was counted a few times. This rearrangement joins TRBV6-1 to TRBJ1-2; possibly TRBD1 for D (6 bases). Germline assignment: CDR1 MNHNS and CDR2 SASEGT. V was clipped by 5 bases and J by 4 bases, with 17 bases between them. The CDR3 has 15 amino acids. The CDR3 spells CASSFRTAGRYGYTF. Here the CDR3 DNA reads TGTGCCAGCAGTTTCCGGACAGCCGGACGCTATGGCTACACCTTC.

This clone was counted a few times. The chain joins TRBV7-2 to TRBJ1-1; possible D gene TRBD1, 5 bases. Germline assignment: CDR1 SGHTA and CDR2 FQGNSA. The CDR3 totals 12 residues. V was trimmed by 3 bases and J by 8 bases, leaving 10 bases between them. CDR3 sequence reads: CASSFGAIEAFF. Written as DNA, the CDR3 is TGTGCCAGCAGCTTCGGGGCCATCGAAGCTTTCTTT.

Concerning this clone: The same CDR3 arises from other DNA sequences in this sample as well. The chain combines TRBV7-9 with TRBJ2-7, with 8 bases fitting TRBD1. This CDR3 region has 14 residues. The germline V gene has CDR1 SEHNR and CDR2 FQNEAQ (reference sequence). With V trimmed by 5 bases and J by 2 bases, 5 bases remained unmatched. The CDR3 region is CASSPGQGTYEQYF. Here the CDR3 DNA reads TGTGCCAGCAGCCCAGGACAGGGAACCTACGAGCAGTACTTC. Variable domain in full (rest from reference TRBV7-9 and TRBJ2-7): DTGVSQNPRHKITKRGQNVTFRCDPISEHNRLYWYRQTLGQGPEFLTYFQNEAQLEKSRLLSDRFSAERPKGSFSTLEIQRTEQGDSAMYLCASSPGQGTYEQYFGPGTRLTVT.

Points on this clone: The same CDR3 is also encoded by other DNA sequences in this sample. The J gene is TRBJ1-5, the V gene TRBV28, with 10 bases identical to TRBD1. This CDR3 has 14 residues. Germline V gene data show CDR1 as MDHEN and CDR2 as SYDVKM. J lost 5 bases, V lost 6 bases, and 4 bases had no gene match. The CDR3: CASSSGQGDQPQHF. The CDR3 DNA reads TGTGCCAGCAGCTCAGGACAGGGGGATCAGCCCCAGCATTTT.

This chain links TRBV4-1 with TRBJ2-3; D is ambiguous. In germline, CDR1 is MGHRA, CDR2 YSYEKL. CDR3 length: 17 residues. V lost 5 bases and J lost 0, with 18 bases in between. The CDR3 DNA sequence: TGCGCCAGCAGCGTCCGGGCTCTCGATTTTAGCACAGATACGCAGTATTTT. This codes for CASSVRALDFSTDTQYF.

This clone was seen just once. The CDR3 bases are TGTGCCAGCAGTTACTCGGGGGACACTGGAAACACCATATATTTT. This translates into CASSYSGDTGNTIYF. The chain uses TRBV6-6 and TRBJ1-3, with a tentative D call TRBD1 (6 bases). Germline V CDR1 and CDR2: MNHNY, SVGAGI (reference sequence). This CDR3 is built from 15 residues. Trimming stripped 0 bases from V and 2 bases from J, with 8 bases between.

This clone was seen a few times. The rearrangement links TRBV29-1 to TRBJ2-3; D unresolved. The CDR3 is 13 amino acids. Germline CDR1 and CDR2: SQVTM and ANQGSEA. Trimming took off 6 bases at V and 0 bases at J, with 10 bases between the two ends. The CDR3 protein is CSVLLRSTDTQYF. The DNA of the CDR3 is TGCAGCGTCCTACTGAGGAGCACAGATACGCAGTATTTT.

This chain joins TRBV5-1 and TRBJ2-7; TRBD1 might be the D (6 bases). The CDR3 contains 15 residues. CDR1 is SGHRS and CDR2 is YFSETQ in the germline V gene. V gave up 2 bases and J gave up 2 bases, with 14 bases separating them. The DNA for the CDR3 is TGCGCCAGCAGCTTTACAGGGTCTTCGGCCTACGAGCAGTACTTC. It encodes CASSFTGSSAYEQYF.

Of note for this clone: Other nucleotide sequences in the sample specify the same CDR3. The J gene is TRBJ2-2, the V gene TRBV5-1; TRBD1 is a possible D gene (6 bases). V dropped 3 bases and J dropped 1 base, with 7 bases sitting between them. The CDR3 spans 14 residues. Germline lookup yields CDR1 SGHRS and CDR2 YFSETQ. The chain's CDR3 is CASSSGQNTGELFF. The CDR3 DNA reads TGCGCCAGCAGCTCGGGACAGAACACCGGGGAGCTGTTTTTT.

This clone came up a few times. V and J are TRBV5-6 and TRBJ2-2, with D hard to call. CDR3 length: 13 amino acids. The germline V gene has CDR1 SGHDT and CDR2 YYEEEE. V lost 2 bases to trimming and J lost 6 bases, with 8 bases between them. The CDR3 loop reads CASSFRPPGELFF. CDR3 DNA sequence: TGTGCCAGCAGCTTCCGACCACCCGGGGAGCTGTTTTTT.

The genes are TRBV6-5 and TRBJ2-1; 13 bases match TRBD2. CDR1 and CDR2 (germline): MNHEY, SVGAGI. The CDR3 runs 15 residues. The ends lost 6 bases at V and 8 bases at J; junction bases unmatched: 7. The DNA for the CDR3 is TGTGCCAGCAGGAGACTAGCGGGGGGTCTTGATGAGCAGTTCTTC. Amino acids: CASRRLAGGLDEQFF.

The sample holds a few counts of this clone. CDR3 in DNA: TGTGCCAGCAGGGCCTACACAGATACGCAGTATTTT. It encodes CASRAYTDTQYF. This chain links TRBV28 with TRBJ2-3; D call uncertain. Deletions cut 6 bases from V and 2 bases from J, with 6 bases between. Germline CDR1 and CDR2: MDHEN and SYDVKM. CDR3 length equals 12 residues.

CDR3 sequence reads: CASSPSPTNEKLFF. Written as DNA, the CDR3 is TGTGCCAGCAGCCCCTCACCTACTAATGAAAAACTGTTTTTT. The chain links TRBV6-5 to TRBJ1-4, with D hard to call. The CDR3 is 14 amino acids. The V end lost 6 bases, the J end lost 2 bases, and 10 bases lay between the germline ends. Germline-derived CDR1 and CDR2 are MNHEY and SVGAGI.

This clone came up a few times. This rearrangement joins TRBV6-1 to TRBJ2-5; 10 nucleotides line up with TRBD2. The CDR3 runs to 15 residues. V dropped 7 bases and J dropped 5; count of bases not matched to a gene: 10. CDR1 is MNHNS and CDR2 is SASEGT in the germline V gene. This CDR3 reads CASIRTSGARETQYF. The CDR3 bases are TGTGCCAGCATTCGAACTAGCGGGGCTCGTGAGACCCAGTACTTC.

The count of this clone is one. The V and J genes are TRBV28 and TRBJ2-7; either TRBD1 or TRBD2 may fit D (5 bases each). Germline CDR1 MDHEN, CDR2 SYDVKM. Trimming took off 2 bases at V and 2 bases at J, with 16 bases between the two ends. This CDR3 has 16 residues. The CDR3 protein is CASSLRGVGKTYEQYF. The CDR3 DNA reads as TGTGCCAGCAGTTTACGAGGGGTGGGAAAAACCTACGAGCAGTACTTC.

This chain uses TRBV6-5 with TRBJ2-7; D is perhaps TRBD2 (7 bases). CDR1 is MNHEY and CDR2 is SVGAGI in the germline V gene. The CDR3 has 14 amino acids. V was clipped by 7 bases and J by 6 bases, with 19 bases between them. CDR3 DNA sequence: TGTGCCAGCACCAAGGGGAGGGGGGAGGTCGAGCAGTACTTC. Translating it yields CASTKGRGEVEQYF.

This clone has just a few counts. The V gene is TRBV4-2, the J gene TRBJ2-7; D not resolved. Trimming stripped 0 bases from V and 2 bases from J, with 14 bases between. Germline CDR1 and CDR2: LGHNA and YNFKEQ. This CDR3 has 16 amino acids. For the CDR3, the DNA is TGTGCCAGCAGCCAAGAAGGAGTTCAGAATACCTACGAGCAGTACTTC. Residues: CASSQEGVQNTYEQYF.

This chain's CDR3 is CASSLGQAGETQYF. The CDR3 DNA reads as TGTGCCAGCAGCTTGGGACAGGCAGGGGAGACCCAGTACTTC. The V gene is TRBV7-6, the J gene TRBJ2-5; 8 bases agree with TRBD1. Germline CDR1 is SGHVS and CDR2 is FNYEAQ. V dropped 3 bases and J dropped 5; count of bases not matched to a gene: 5. The CDR3 has 14 residues.

This chain connects TRBV28 to TRBJ1-1; 7 positions agree with TRBD1. V was clipped by 3 bases and J by 13 bases; unmatched bases: 8. The CDR3 length is 12 residues. CDR1 is MDHEN and CDR2 is SYDVKM in the germline V gene. The CDR3 is CASSLGRGLGFF. CDR3 DNA: TGTGCCAGCAGTTTGGGAAGGGGGCTAGGTTTCTTT.

With regard to this clone: The sample holds other DNA sequences that translate to the same CDR3. The chain couples TRBV6-4 to TRBJ2-2, with D perhaps TRBD1 (6 bases). This CDR3 region has 14 residues. Germline values: CDR1 MRHNA, CDR2 SNTAGT. V shed 6 bases and J shed 1 base, with 9 bases lying between them. The CDR3 loop is CASSMTGNTGELFF. The CDR3 DNA follows: TGTGCCAGCAGCATGACAGGGAACACCGGGGAGCTGTTTTTT.

The chain recombines TRBV7-9 with TRBJ1-1; D is uncertain. Germline-derived CDR1 and CDR2 are SEHNR and FQNEAQ (reference sequence). V lost 5 bases and J lost 9, with 4 bases in between. The CDR3 sequence is 9 residues long. CDR3 protein: CASSRQAFF. CDR3 coding DNA: TGTGCCAGCAGCCGTCAAGCTTTCTTT.

This rearrangement joins TRBV6-6 to TRBJ2-7; maybe TRBD1 (6 bases). Germline CDR1 reads MNHNY; CDR2 reads SVGAGI (reference sequence). CDR3 length equals 14 residues. V was pared by 2 bases and J by 2 bases, with 10 bases between. The CDR3 sequence is CASSYLAGAYEQYF. The CDR3 nucleotides are TGTGCCAGCAGTTACCTTGCAGGGGCCTACGAGCAGTACTTC.

The chain has TRBV5-6 and TRBJ2-2; D ambiguous. The length of the CDR3 is 12 residues. Germline V gene sequence: CDR1 SGHDT, CDR2 YYEEEE. V was clipped by 4 bases and J by 4 bases, with 5 bases between them. CDR3 residues: CASSPGTGELFF. DNA of the CDR3: TGTGCCAGCAGCCCAGGCACCGGGGAGCTGTTTTTT.

This chain's CDR3 is CASRSGGPVDTQYF. DNA of the CDR3: TGTGCCAGCAGATCGGGGGGGCCCGTAGATACGCAGTATTTT. This rearrangement joins TRBV2 to TRBJ2-3, with 8 bases lining up with TRBD2. This CDR3 comprises 14 residues. The germline CDR1 and CDR2 sequences are SNHLY and FYNNEI. The trim removed 6 bases at V and 5 bases at J, leaving 7 bases unmatched.

This chain links TRBV2 with TRBJ1-1; 9 nucleotides align to TRBD1. The CDR3 runs to 14 residues. Germline V gene lookup returns CDR1 SNHLY and CDR2 FYNNEI. J was trimmed by 6 bases and V by 6 bases; bases with no gene match: 8. CDR3 coding DNA: TGTGCCAGCAGCGGACAGGGGTTGGGATCTGAAGCTTTCTTT. It codes for CASSGQGLGSEAFF.